Listed here are 14 T cell receptor beta chains from one sample, sequenced in a study of CXCR3-negative and CXCR3-positive naive CD8 T cells. Libraries were UMI-labeled 5' RACE TRB cDNA. TCRdb re-called the 5' RACE reads, yielding one record per CDR3 amino acid sequence without DNA. This sample's table reports fewer than 95,000 distinct CDR3 sequences. The sample consisted of naive CXCR3- CD8+ T cells from blood. Regarding subset: CD45RO-CCR7+CD27+CD95- naive CD8+ T cells lacking CXCR3 (TNR3-). The receptor set was obtained from a human donor in good health. Some clones in this sample may be carry-over from other donors' samples.

The V call is TRBV28, the J call TRBJ2-7; TCRdb calls TRBD1, which cannot be checked without DNA. Germline V gives CDR1 MDHEN, CDR2 SYDVKM. The CDR3 covers 16 residues. CDR3 sequence: CASSPTSPTQFYEQYF.

V usage is TRBV14 and J usage is TRBJ2-7. Germline V lookup: CDR1 SGHDN, CDR2 FVKESK. CDR3 length equals 13 residues. CDR3 sequence reads: CASSQDRVREQYF.

V is TRBV7-9 and J is TRBJ2-7; TCRdb proposes TRBD1, but this gene call is untestable without DNA. This CDR3 is 16 amino acids long. Germline CDR1 reads SEHNR; CDR2 reads FQNEAQ (reference sequence). This CDR3 is CASSRPGQGSSYEQYF.

This chain joins TRBV7-9 and TRBJ1-1. The germline gives CDR1 SEHNR, CDR2 FQNEAQ (reference sequence). The CDR3 is 12 amino acids. This chain's CDR3 is CASSFLNTEAFF. Based on the CDR3 plus reference TRBV7-9 and TRBJ1-1, the full variable domain is DTGVSQNPRHKITKRGQNVTFRCDPISEHNRLYWYRQTLGQGPEFLTYFQNEAQLEKSRLLSDRFSAERPKGSFSTLEIQRTEQGDSAMYLCASSFLNTEAFFGQGTRLTVV.

The chain combines TRBV28 with TRBJ2-7. Germline V gene data show CDR1 as MDHEN and CDR2 as SYDVKM. CDR3 length: 14 amino acids. The CDR3 sequence: CASSLVGRSYEQYF.

The chain couples TRBV27 to TRBJ2-5. Germline CDR1 and CDR2: MNHEY and SMNVEV (reference sequence). This CDR3 comprises 13 residues. Here the CDR3 reads CASSRHIDSTQYF.

The gene calls are TRBV28 and TRBJ2-1. The CDR3 has 13 residues. CDR1 and CDR2 (germline): MDHEN, SYDVKM. The CDR3 is CASEISGYNEQFF.

The J gene is TRBJ1-2, the V gene TRBV5-6. The CDR3 spans 13 residues. The germline V gene has CDR1 SGHDT and CDR2 YYEEEE. CDR3 in amino acids: CASHGPEFDGYTF. The whole variable domain, remainder taken from reference TRBV5-6 and TRBJ1-2, is DAGVTQSPTHLIKTRGQQVTLRCSPKSGHDTVSWYQQALGQGPQFIFQYYEEEERQRGNFPDRFSGHQFPNYSSELNVNALLLGDSALYLCASHGPEFDGYTFGSGTRLTVV.

The rearrangement links TRBV20-1 to TRBJ2-7; checking the TCRdb D call of TRBD1 is not possible without DNA. Germline values: CDR1 DFQATT, CDR2 SNEGSKA (reference sequence). There are 15 residues in the CDR3. Here the CDR3 reads CSARVADRGIIEQYF.

The chain combines TRBV28 with TRBJ2-7; TCRdb's D call, TRBD1, is unchecked because there is no DNA. Germline CDR1 is MDHEN and CDR2 is SYDVKM. There are 12 residues in the CDR3. The CDR3 loop reads CASSFGQYEQYF.

The genes are TRBV25-1 and TRBJ1-3; TCRdb's assignment of TRBD1 cannot be checked, as there is no DNA. Germline CDR1 MGHDK, CDR2 SYGVNS. The CDR3 is 17 amino acids. This CDR3 reads CASSPRPGTGERNTIYF. Combining the CDR3 with reference TRBV25-1 and TRBJ1-3 gives the whole variable domain EADIYQTPRYLVIGTGKKITLECSQTMGHDKMYWYQQDPGMELHLIHYSYGVNSTEKGDLSSESTVSRIRTEHFPLTLESARPSHTSQYLCASSPRPGTGERNTIYFGEGSWLTVV.

The chain links TRBV7-9 to TRBJ1-4; TCRdb reports TRBD1, a call that lacks DNA to check it against. Germline V gene data show CDR1 as SEHNR and CDR2 as FQNEAQ (reference sequence). The CDR3 consists of 19 residues. This CDR3 reads CASSPRDSVYNATNEKLFF.

V gene TRBV29-1 combines with J gene TRBJ2-7; TCRdb lists TRBD1, though no DNA is available to test this call. The CDR3 sequence is 12 residues long. CDR1 SQVTM and CDR2 ANQGSEA come from the germline V gene. CDR3 residues: CSVPGRTYEQYF.

This rearrangement joins TRBV10-3 to TRBJ2-7; TCRdb proposes TRBD1, but this gene call is untestable without DNA. This CDR3 has 15 amino acids. Germline CDR1 is ENHRY and CDR2 is SYGVKD. CDR3: CAIGRSGQGAYEQYF.